These 12 T cell receptor beta chains were all obtained from the same sample, sequenced in a study of blood T cell repertoires in COVID-19. Using immunoSEQ multiplex PCR, the repertoire was profiled, and TCRdb retains in-frame clones only, with some absent. In the table there are about 180,000 clones, roughly nine tenths of which are singletons. The sample consisted of PBMCs or T cells enriched from blood (not recorded which). These TCRs come from a woman in her 50s who had recovered from COVID-19.

The chain has TRBV7-8 and TRBJ2-2; D may be TRBD2 (7 bases). There are 16 residues in the CDR3. Germline V gives CDR1 SGHVS, CDR2 FQNEAQ. With 4 bases removed from V and 1 base from J, the gap between germline ends came to 13 bases. Written as DNA, the CDR3 is TGTGCCAGCAGCTCCATAGGGGGGGTGAACACCGGGGAGCTGTTTTTT. This sequence encodes CASSSIGGVNTGELFF.

As regards this clone: One end of the junction fails to match germline, which may point to a read error. The chain couples TRBV7-7 to TRBJ2-6, with 7 bases lining up with TRBD1. The germline V gene has CDR1 SSHAT and CDR2 FNYEAQ (reference sequence). The CDR3 has 15 residues. The CDR3 loop reads CASSSTGAGANVLTF. The CDR3 DNA sequence: TGTGCTAGCAGCTCAACAGGGGCTGGGGCCAACGTCCTGACTTTC.

The chain carries TRBV5-5 and TRBJ1-6; D is unresolved. Germline-derived CDR1 and CDR2 are SGHKS and YYEKEE (reference sequence). The CDR3 totals 13 residues. V was cut by 8 bases and J by 7 bases, with 13 bases left in between. As DNA, the CDR3 is TGTGCCAGTTCTACATTGGAGAATTCACCCCTCCACTTT. Translated: CASSTLENSPLHF.

The chain employs TRBV15 and TRBJ1-6, with 8 bases matching TRBD1. The germline gives CDR1 LNHNV, CDR2 YYDKDF (reference sequence). CDR3 size: 16 residues. V gave up 3 bases and J gave up 9 bases; unmatched junction bases: 10. CDR3 in DNA: TGTGCCACCAGCAGGAGCAACGACAGGGGTACTTCACCCCTCCACTTT. Amino acid sequence: CATSRSNDRGTSPLHF.

The J gene is TRBJ2-3, the V gene TRBV14; D remains ambiguous. CDR3 size: 15 residues. Germline CDR1 is SGHDN and CDR2 is FVKESK. V was pared by 0 bases and J by 3 bases, with 10 bases between. The chain's CDR3 is CASSQDEIWTDTQYF. The CDR3 region has the DNA TGTGCCAGCAGCCAAGACGAGATATGGACAGATACGCAGTATTTT.

This clone was seen only a few times. This chain joins TRBV19 and TRBJ2-1; the match to TRBD2 covers 14 bases. The V gene end was trimmed by 3 bases and the J gene end by 7 bases; junction bases not matched to a gene: 8. The length of the CDR3 is 17 residues. Germline CDR1 and CDR2: LNHDA and SQIVND (reference sequence). The CDR3 is CASSIPGLAGVGNEQFF. Here the CDR3 DNA reads TGTGCCAGTAGTATTCCGGGACTAGCGGGAGTTGGGAATGAGCAGTTCTTC.

This clone appeared once. The CDR3 nucleotides read TGTGCCAGCAGTGGACAGGGGGTTGAAGCTTTCTTT. Residues: CASSGQGVEAFF. The rearrangement links TRBV2 to TRBJ1-1; 9 positions agree with TRBD1. CDR1 SNHLY and CDR2 FYNNEI come from the germline V gene. The CDR3 covers 12 residues. Trimming removed 4 bases from V and 7 bases from J; junction bases left unmatched: 1.

The V and J genes are TRBV7-8 and TRBJ1-2; TRBD1 is a possible D gene (5 bases). CDR1 is SGHVS and CDR2 is FQNEAQ in the germline V gene. V was pared by 5 bases and J by 3 bases, with 13 bases between. The CDR3 runs 14 residues. CDR3 protein: CASSPRLTDYGYTF. CDR3 in DNA: TGTGCCAGCAGCCCGCGCCTGACAGACTATGGCTACACCTTC.

The rearrangement links TRBV19 to TRBJ1-6, with no clear D. The CDR3 covers 13 residues. Deletions cut 7 bases from V and 11 bases from J, with 15 bases between. Germline V lookup: CDR1 LNHDA, CDR2 SQIVND (reference sequence). CDR3 in DNA: TGTGCCAGTAACCATCCACCCGCGGCACCCCTCCACTTT. Protein: CASNHPPAAPLHF.

J is TRBJ2-4 and V is TRBV2; a possible D gene is TRBD1 (5 bases). Germline V lookup: CDR1 SNHLY, CDR2 FYNNEI. Trimming removed 3 bases at V and 0 bases at J, with 9 bases between. The CDR3 length is 15 residues. Here the CDR3 reads CASSDQGLAKNIQYF. CDR3 nucleotide sequence: TGTGCCAGCAGTGACCAGGGCCTAGCCAAAAACATTCAGTACTTC. Supplemented by reference TRBV2 and TRBJ2-4, the full variable domain reads EPEVTQTPSHQVTQMGQEVILRCVPISNHLYFYWYRQILGQKVEFLVSFYNNEISEKSEIFDDQFSVERPDGSNFTLKIRSTKLEDSAMYFCASSDQGLAKNIQYFGAGTRLSVL.

This chain uses TRBV5-1 with TRBJ2-5; TRBD2 is a possible D gene (6 bases). This CDR3 comprises 14 residues. V gave up 0 bases and J gave up 4 bases, with 10 bases separating them. Per the germline V gene, CDR1 is SGHRS and CDR2 is YFSETQ. This CDR3 reads CASSLVGGRETQYF. The CDR3 DNA sequence: TGCGCCAGCAGCTTGGTGGGGGGTCGAGAGACCCAGTACTTC.

Only one count was recorded for this clone. The V and J genes are TRBV9 and TRBJ2-3, with TRBD1 identical over 8 bases. V was pared by 4 bases and J by 0 bases, with 7 bases of the junction left unmatched. The CDR3 loop spans 16 amino acids. The germline V gene has CDR1 SGDLS and CDR2 YYNGEE. The CDR3 here is CASSPRQGPSTDTQYF. The CDR3 DNA reads as TGTGCCAGCAGCCCTAGACAGGGGCCTAGCACAGATACGCAGTATTTT.